Below are 27 T cell receptor beta chains sequenced from a single sample in a study of cytomegalovirus exposure and HLA in healthy donors. The PCR made use of 60 Vbeta and 13 Jbeta primers. Data came from immunoSEQ multiplex PCR; TCRdb stores just in-frame clones and leaves some out. Found here are some 150,000 clones, around three quarters of them singletons; the top ten hold 3%. The sequenced sample consisted of PBMCs. The receptor set was obtained from a man aged 35-49 years in good health and CMV-seropositive.

The chain combines TRBV11-2 with TRBJ2-7; weak D call: TRBD1 (6 bases). Germline V lookup: CDR1 SGHAT, CDR2 FQNNGV. The CDR3 contains 15 residues. Trimming cost V 1 base and J 4 bases, with 14 bases left between them. As DNA, the CDR3 is TGTGCCAGCAGCTTAGTCTCTGAAGGGGGTTACGAGCAGTACTTC. Encoded protein: CASSLVSEGGYEQYF. The whole variable domain, filled in from reference TRBV11-2 and TRBJ2-7, reads EAGVAQSPRYKIIEKRQSVAFWCNPISGHATLYWYQQILGQGPKLLIQFQNNGVVDDSQLPKDRFSAERLKGVDSTLKIQPAKLEDSAVYLCASSLVSEGGYEQYFGPGTRLTVT.

With respect to this clone: At one end, the junction sequence differs from germline, possibly due to a read error. V is TRBV7-9 and J is TRBJ1-1; D not certain. CDR1 SEHNR and CDR2 FQNEAQ come from the germline V gene (reference sequence). The CDR3 runs 14 residues. The CDR3 DNA reads as TGTTCCAGCAGCTTAGGCCAGGCGAACGCTGAAGCTTTCTTT. Its protein product is CSSSLGQANAEAFF.

This clone is labeled as medium-sized. The J gene is TRBJ2-7, the V gene TRBV19; 10 bases align to TRBD2. Germline V gene sequence: CDR1 LNHDA, CDR2 SQIVND (reference sequence). The CDR3 totals 15 residues. With V trimmed by 3 bases and J by 7 bases, 9 bases remained unmatched. CDR3 nucleotide sequence: TGTGCCAGTAGTATCGTAGCGGGAGGAGGCGGGGAGCAGTACTTC. This codes for CASSIVAGGGGEQYF. Together with reference TRBV19 and TRBJ2-7, the CDR3 gives the full variable domain: DGGITQSPKYLFRKEGQNVTLSCEQNLNHDAMYWYRQDPGQGLRLIYYSQIVNDFQKGDIAEGYSVSREKKESFPLTVTSAQKNPTAFYLCASSIVAGGGGEQYFGPGTRLTVT.

On this clone itself: Other nucleotide sequences from this sample produce the same CDR3. This chain joins TRBV18 and TRBJ2-2; maybe TRBD1 (5 bases). The V gene's germline CDR1 is KGHSH and CDR2 LQKENI. This CDR3 region has 15 residues. Between the trimmed V and J ends, which lost 1 base and 2 bases, there was a span of 8 bases. CDR3 coding DNA: TGTGCCAGCTCACCACTTCAGGGAAACACCGGGGAGCTGTTTTTT. Amino acid sequence: CASSPLQGNTGELFF.

This chain joins TRBV7-3 and TRBJ1-1; D gene ambiguous. V was pared by 4 bases and J by 1 base, with 7 bases between. Germline V gene sequence: CDR1 SGHTA, CDR2 FQGTGA. The CDR3 covers 13 residues. The CDR3 loop is CASSSQKNTEAFF. The DNA of the CDR3 is TGTGCCAGCAGCTCCCAGAAGAACACTGAAGCTTTCTTT.

This chain joins TRBV18 and TRBJ1-4; TRBD1 matches 9 bases. Per germline, CDR1 KGHSH and CDR2 LQKENI. The CDR3 is 16 residues long. J was trimmed by 0 bases and V by 3 bases; bases with no gene match: 2. The CDR3 nucleotides read TGTGCCAGCTCACCCGGGACAGGGTCAACTAATGAAAAACTGTTTTTT. Protein product: CASSPGTGSTNEKLFF. Complete variable domain (other parts from reference TRBV18 and TRBJ1-4): NAGVMQNPRHLVRRRGQEARLRCSPMKGHSHVYWYRQLPEEGLKFMVYLQKENIIDESGMPKERFSAEFPKEGPSILRIQQVVRGDSAAYFCASSPGTGSTNEKLFFGSGTQLSVL.

The rearrangement links TRBV4-1 to TRBJ1-2; the D gene is possibly TRBD1 (6 bases). Germline CDR1 and CDR2: MGHRA and YSYEKL. This CDR3 has 16 residues. Trimming shortened V by 4 bases and J by 3 bases, and 18 bases separated the two germline ends. CDR3 residues: CASSRVDRTFDYGYTF. CDR3 in DNA: TGCGCCAGCAGCCGAGTCGACAGGACCTTCGACTATGGCTACACCTTC.

The V gene is TRBV14, the J gene TRBJ2-5, with D maybe TRBD1 (6 bases). The V end lost 4 bases, the J end lost 5 bases, and 14 bases lay between the germline ends. Germline values: CDR1 SGHDN, CDR2 FVKESK. CDR3 length: 14 amino acids. CDR3 residues: CASSRGTFSETQYF. CDR3 in DNA: TGTGCCAGCAGCCGAGGGACATTCTCGGAGACCCAGTACTTC. Drawing the rest from reference TRBV14 and TRBJ2-5, the complete variable domain is EAGVTQFPSHSVIEKGQTVTLRCDPISGHDNLYWYRRVMGKEIKFLLHFVKESKQDESGMPNNRFLAERTGGTYSTLKVQPAELEDSGVYFCASSRGTFSETQYFGPGTRLLVL.

V and J are TRBV11-3 and TRBJ1-4; no reliable D call. Trimming removed 2 bases from V and 11 bases from J, with 12 bases in between. The CDR3 sequence is 13 residues long. Germline CDR1 SGHNT, CDR2 YENEEA. The CDR3 spells CASSLRNGDKLFF. CDR3 DNA sequence: TGTGCCAGCAGCTTAAGGAACGGGGATAAACTGTTTTTT.

This clone was found many times. V is TRBV6-4 and J is TRBJ2-7, with D possibly matching TRBD1 (6 bases). The CDR3 has 14 residues. Trimming removed 10 bases from V and 1 base from J, with 17 bases in between. The germline gives CDR1 MRHNA, CDR2 SNTAGT. CDR3 sequence (DNA): TGTGCCACCTTAAAACAGGGTGATTCCTACGAGCAGTACTTC. Its translation: CATLKQGDSYEQYF.

V is TRBV5-1 and J is TRBJ1-2; D is unresolved. Germline CDR1 and CDR2: SGHRS and YFSETQ. The CDR3 consists of 14 residues. Trimming removed 0 bases at V and 1 base at J, with 7 bases between. The CDR3 protein is CASSLATDNYGYTF. The DNA of the CDR3 is TGCGCCAGCAGCTTGGCCACAGATAACTATGGCTACACCTTC.

The rearrangement uses TRBV11-2 and TRBJ1-1, with TRBD1 matching over 10 bases. The ends lost 3 bases at V and 5 bases at J; junction bases unmatched: 3. CDR3 length: 14 amino acids. The germline gives CDR1 SGHAT, CDR2 FQNNGV. This CDR3 reads CASSFGQGGTEAFF. The CDR3 nucleotides are TGTGCCAGCAGCTTCGGACAGGGGGGGACTGAAGCTTTCTTT.

DNA for the CDR3: TGTGCCAGCAGTTTATCAGGGACAACGGCAACTAATGAAAAACTGTTTTTT. This encodes CASSLSGTTATNEKLFF. This chain links TRBV27 with TRBJ1-4; TRBD1 is a possible D gene (6 bases). Germline V lookup: CDR1 MNHEY, CDR2 SMNVEV (reference sequence). Trimming took off 0 bases at V and 0 bases at J, with 11 bases between the two ends. The CDR3 covers 17 residues.

The gene calls are TRBV18 and TRBJ2-5, with 9 bases matching TRBD2. Germline V lookup: CDR1 KGHSH, CDR2 LQKENI. Unmatched junction bases numbered 9, after V lost 6 bases and J lost 4 bases. The CDR3 runs to 15 residues. The CDR3 here is CASSPLAAGGETQYF. The CDR3 nucleotides read TGTGCCAGCTCGCCCCTAGCAGCGGGAGGAGAGACCCAGTACTTC.

V usage is TRBV4-3 and J usage is TRBJ1-2; perhaps TRBD1 as D (5 bases). Per germline, CDR1 LGHNA and CDR2 YSLEER. The CDR3 runs to 15 residues. V gave up 3 bases and J gave up 0 bases, with 11 bases separating them. The CDR3 sequence: CASSQQTAANYGYTF. CDR3 DNA sequence: TGCGCCAGCAGCCAGCAGACAGCAGCTAACTATGGCTACACCTTC.

The chain carries TRBV30 and TRBJ1-1; no definite D call. This CDR3 is 11 amino acids long. Trimming removed 3 bases at V and 3 bases at J, with 5 bases between. CDR1 and CDR2 (germline): GTSNPN, SVGIG (reference sequence). CDR3 amino acids: CAWRDYTEAFF. For the CDR3, the DNA is TGTGCCTGGAGGGACTACACTGAAGCTTTCTTT.

This clone was picked up one time. J is TRBJ2-7 and V is TRBV6-5; D perhaps matches TRBD1 (6 bases). The CDR3 loop spans 13 amino acids. Germline CDR1 and CDR2: MNHEY and SVGAGI. The V and J ends lost 2 bases and 3 bases respectively, with 8 bases between them. DNA for the CDR3: TGTGCCAGCAGTTACGGGGACAACTACGAGCAGTACTTC. It translates to CASSYGDNYEQYF.

This clone was detected once. The genes are TRBV11-1 and TRBJ2-2; 10 bases align to TRBD1. V was pared by 5 bases and J by 6 bases, with 6 bases of the junction left unmatched. Germline V CDR1 and CDR2: SGHAT, FQDESV (reference sequence). This CDR3 has 15 residues. The DNA for the CDR3 is TGTGCCAGCAGCGACCGGGACAGGGGCGCCGGGGAGCTGTTTTTT. This gives the protein CASSDRDRGAGELFF. Supplemented by reference TRBV11-1 and TRBJ2-2, the full variable domain reads EAEVAQSPRYKITEKSQAVAFWCDPISGHATLYWYRQILGQGPELLVQFQDESVVDDSQLPKDRFSAERLKGVDSTLKIQPAELGDSAMYLCASSDRDRGAGELFFGEGSRLTVL.

The chain is built from TRBV11-2 and TRBJ2-7, with 8 bases matching TRBD1. J gave up 1 base and V 0 bases, and 8 bases lay outside the gene matches. Germline V CDR1 and CDR2: SGHAT, FQNNGV. There are 17 residues in the CDR3. The CDR3 protein is CASSLDGTGRPSYEQYF. The CDR3 region has the DNA TGTGCCAGCAGCTTAGATGGGACAGGCCGACCATCCTACGAGCAGTACTTC.

The chain has TRBV19 and TRBJ2-1; 9 bases are a match to TRBD1. CDR3 size: 15 residues. Trimming cost V 4 bases and J 4 bases; bases outside gene matches: 5. The V gene's germline CDR1 is LNHDA and CDR2 SQIVND (reference sequence). The chain's CDR3 is CASSKDRGFYNEQFF. The CDR3 region has the DNA TGTGCCAGTAGTAAAGACAGGGGGTTTTACAATGAGCAGTTCTTC.

The chain employs TRBV7-9 and TRBJ2-6, with a weak D call TRBD1 (6 bases). The CDR3 loop spans 13 amino acids. Deletions cut 1 base from V and 9 bases from J, with 7 bases between. Germline CDR1 and CDR2: SEHNR and FQNEAQ (reference sequence). CDR3 loop: CASSLDRVNVLTF. DNA for the CDR3: TGTGCCAGCAGCTTAGACAGGGTCAACGTCCTGACTTTC.

The rearrangement uses TRBV6-1 and TRBJ2-7, with 9 bases that match TRBD2. Germline trimming cut 4 bases from V and 3 bases from J; bases unmatched to any gene: 10. The length of the CDR3 is 16 residues. The germline V gene encodes CDR1 MNHNS and CDR2 SASEGT. CDR3 region: CASSASIAGVIYEQYF. The CDR3, as DNA: TGTGCCAGCAGTGCTTCTATAGCGGGAGTGATCTACGAGCAGTACTTC.

The chain carries TRBV14 and TRBJ1-6; D perhaps matches TRBD1 (5 bases). Trimming took 4 bases from V and 10 from J, leaving 14 bases between them. The CDR3 has 14 amino acids. From germline, CDR1 is SGHDN and CDR2 FVKESK. CDR3 DNA sequence: TGTGCCAGCAGCCCAGGGAGGGCCAGGTCACCCCTCCACTTT. Translated, it gives CASSPGRARSPLHF.

A single count supports this clone. The chain joins TRBV6-1 to TRBJ1-2, with 7 bases lining up with TRBD1. The CDR3 covers 14 residues. Germline CDR1 reads MNHNS; CDR2 reads SASEGT. The trim removed 2 bases at V and 7 bases at J, leaving 7 bases unmatched. CDR3 region: CASSESTGRAGYTF. The CDR3 DNA is TGTGCCAGCAGTGAATCGACAGGGCGGGCTGGCTACACCTTC.

Written as DNA, the CDR3 is TGCGCCAGCAGCCAAGTCGCAGGGATGACAGATACGCAGTATTTT. It is translated as CASSQVAGMTDTQYF. This chain joins TRBV4-3 and TRBJ2-3; D possibly corresponds to TRBD1 (5 bases). V dropped 1 base and J dropped 3 bases, with 11 bases sitting between them. This CDR3 comprises 15 residues. CDR1 LGHNA and CDR2 YSLEER come from the germline V gene.

The chain is built from TRBV5-1 and TRBJ2-5; the D is unclear. V was pared by 0 bases and J by 2 bases, with 8 bases between. The CDR3 loop spans 14 amino acids. Germline V CDR1 and CDR2: SGHRS, YFSETQ. In DNA form, the CDR3 reads TGCGCCAGCAGCTTGGTCGGTGGTCAAGAGACCCAGTACTTC. Translation gives CASSLVGGQETQYF.

The chain recombines TRBV4-1 with TRBJ2-7; no reliable D call. This CDR3 spans 13 amino acids. The germline V and J ends were trimmed by 4 bases and 4 bases, with 11 bases remaining between them. Germline V CDR1 and CDR2: MGHRA, YSYEKL. CDR3 region: CASSLRGSYEQYF. The CDR3 nucleotides are TGCGCCAGCAGCCTTCGCGGTAGTTACGAGCAGTACTTC.